A selection of T cell receptor beta chains follows, all from one sample in a study of cytomegalovirus exposure and HLA in healthy donors. This table comes from immunoSEQ multiplex PCR, and its TCRdb copy is limited to in-frame clones, with some not included. The data show 100,000 to 120,000 clones, with roughly three quarters seen just once and 6.2% held by the top ten. Sequences were obtained from PBMCs. Receptor source: a man aged 25 to 45 in good health and CMV-seropositive. Each CDR3 is given with its conserved first and last residue. The D gene is left open where the match is weak. Size is omitted from some rows. Given values are once, few, many or a class for expanded clones.

.	TRBV5-4	.	TRBJ1-1	CASSGGRTLSRNTEAFF	TGTGCCAGCAGCGGCGGGAGAACTTTATCTAGGAACACTGAAGCTTTCTTT
.	TRBV5-1	TRBD1	TRBJ2-1	CASSLGQGSVNEQFF	TGCGCCAGCAGCTTGGGACAGGGGAGTGTTAATGAGCAGTTCTTC
.	TRBV7-2	.	TRBJ2-5	CASSSLEPAGETQYF	TGTGCCAGCAGCTCCCTAGAACCGGCGGGAGAGACCCAGTACTTC
few	TRBV7-2	.	TRBJ1-1	CASSARQADAEAFF	TGTGCCAGCAGCGCTCGACAGGCCGACGCTGAAGCTTTCTTT
.	TRBV2	TRBD2	TRBJ2-1	CASSPGRGSGEQFF	TGTGCCAGCAGTCCCGGGCGGGGGTCCGGTGAGCAGTTCTTC
.	TRBV25-1	.	TRBJ2-5	CASRQGGIQETQYF	TGTGCCAGCAGACAAGGGGGTATCCAAGAGACCCAGTACTTC
.	TRBV5-1	.	TRBJ2-1	CASSPAEGGAYNEQFF	TGCGCCAGCAGCCCCGCGGAAGGGGGGGCCTACAATGAGCAGTTCTTC
.	TRBV10-3	.	TRBJ2-1	CAISEGPGNNEQFF	TGTGCCATCAGTGAAGGCCCGGGGAACAATGAGCAGTTCTTC
.	TRBV7-9	TRBD2	TRBJ2-7	CASSLSGGAYEQYF	TGTGCCAGCAGCCTCAGCGGGGGGGCCTACGAGCAGTACTTC
.	TRBV27	TRBD1	TRBJ2-3	CASTETGAADTQYF	TGTGCCAGCACCGAGACAGGGGCGGCAGATACGCAGTATTTT
.	TRBV4-3	.	TRBJ1-2	CASSQDGRQAYGYTF	TGCGCCAGCAGCCAAGACGGAAGACAGGCATATGGCTACACCTTC
.	TRBV4-3	.	TRBJ2-1	CASSQRVGVWDYEQFF	TGCGCCAGCAGCCAAAGGGTCGGGGTATGGGATTATGAGCAGTTCTTC
many	TRBV6-1	TRBD1	TRBJ1-2	CASSVVLGQENYGYTF	TGTGCCAGCAGTGTGGTTTTGGGACAGGAAAACTATGGCTACACCTTC
.	TRBV7-9	.	TRBJ1-4	CSSSLSGAADRNEKLFF	TGTTCCAGCAGCTTATCGGGCGCGGCGGACAGAAATGAAAAACTGTTTTTT
.	TRBV7-2	TRBD1	TRBJ2-1	CASSLRQGVYNEQFF	TGTGCCAGCAGCTTACGGCAGGGGGTCTACAATGAGCAGTTCTTC
.	TRBV2	TRBD2	TRBJ2-1	CASNAGTSGNNEQFF	TGTGCCAGCAACGCCGGGACTAGCGGAAACAATGAGCAGTTCTTC
once	TRBV4-1	TRBD2	TRBJ2-5	CASSQVLRLAGETQYF	TGCGCCAGCAGCCAAGTACTGAGACTAGCGGGGGAGACCCAGTACTTC
.	TRBV7-2	.	TRBJ2-5	CASSLGTSKRETQYF	TGTGCCAGCAGCCTAGGGACATCTAAGAGGGAGACCCAGTACTTC
.	TRBV5-4	.	TRBJ2-1	CASSLPRGEQFF	TGTGCCAGCAGCCTACCGAGAGGTGAGCAGTTCTTC
.	TRBV5-5	TRBD2	TRBJ2-5	CASSLGLAGGQETQYF	TGTGCCAGCAGCTTAGGACTAGCGGGGGGGCAAGAGACCCAGTACTTC
.	TRBV10-2	TRBD1	TRBJ2-1	CASSARGPSINEQFF	TGCGCCAGCAGTGCAAGGGGGCCTAGTATAAATGAGCAGTTCTTC
.	TRBV11-3	TRBD1	TRBJ2-5	CASSARTGQETQYF	TGTGCCAGCAGCGCCCGGACAGGTCAAGAGACCCAGTACTTC
.	TRBV19	TRBD1	TRBJ1-1	CASTRDRATEAFF	TGTGCCAGTACCCGGGACAGGGCCACTGAAGCTTTCTTT
.	TRBV10-1	.	TRBJ2-3	CASSPSTLSRSTDTQYF	TGCGCCAGCAGCCCCTCGACACTCAGTCGGAGCACAGATACGCAGTATTTT
.	TRBV7-3	TRBD2	TRBJ2-1	CASSSGLAGADEQFF	TGTGCCAGCAGCTCGGGACTAGCGGGCGCCGATGAGCAGTTCTTC
.	TRBV11-2	.	TRBJ2-1	CASSLGRGLYNEQFF	TGTGCCAGCAGCTTAGGACGGGGACTCTACAATGAGCAGTTCTTC
.	TRBV10-3	TRBD1	TRBJ2-7	CAIRQGATYEQYF	TGTGCCATCAGACAGGGGGCTACCTACGAGCAGTACTTC
.	TRBV11-2	.	TRBJ1-6	CASSLDLGGNSPLHF	TGTGCCAGCAGCTTAGACCTAGGCGGGAATTCACCCCTCCACTTT
.	TRBV11-2	TRBD2	TRBJ2-2	CASSLFLGLDYTGGELFF	TGTGCCAGCAGCCTATTCCTTGGACTAGATTATACCGGCGGGGAGCTGTTTTTT
.	TRBV30	.	TRBJ2-5	CAWMNRVSETQYF	TGTGCCTGGATGAACAGGGTGTCAGAGACCCAGTACTTC
.	TRBV2	TRBD1	TRBJ1-4	CASSKGQSPWSEKLFF	TGTGCCAGCAGTAAGGGACAGTCTCCTTGGAGTGAAAAACTGTTTTTT
.	TRBV4-3	.	TRBJ1-5	CASSQEAGSNQPQHF	TGCGCCAGCAGCCAAGAGGCAGGGAGCAATCAGCCCCAGCATTTT
.	TRBV5-6	TRBD1	TRBJ2-5	CASSLSGPGQQETQYF	TGTGCCAGCAGCTTGTCCGGACCGGGACAGCAAGAGACCCAGTACTTC
.	TRBV7-6	TRBD1	TRBJ2-7	CASSPTGTGFYEQYF	TGTGCCAGCAGCCCCACCGGGACAGGGTTTTACGAGCAGTACTTC
once	TRBV27	.	TRBJ2-7	CASSFSRGTSYEQYF	TGTGCCAGCAGTTTCTCGCGGGGTACTTCCTACGAGCAGTACTTC
.	TRBV7-6	TRBD2	TRBJ2-5	CASSLGTTREETQYF	TGTGCCAGCAGCTTGGGGACTACAAGGGAAGAGACCCAGTACTTC
.	TRBV5-1	TRBD1	TRBJ2-7	CASSAYRGGNHEQYF	TGCGCCAGCAGCGCATACAGGGGTGGAAACCACGAGCAGTACTTC
.	TRBV5-6	TRBD2	TRBJ2-5	CASSRTSAYQETQYF	TGTGCCAGCAGCCGCACTAGCGCCTACCAAGAGACCCAGTACTTC
.	TRBV19	TRBD2	TRBJ2-7	CASSIASGGTYEQYF	TGTGCCAGTAGTATAGCAAGCGGGGGGACCTACGAGCAGTACTTC
once	TRBV5-4	TRBD1	TRBJ2-5	CASSRTGGRAFQETQYF	TGTGCCAGCAGCCGGACAGGGGGCAGGGCATTTCAAGAGACCCAGTACTTC
.	TRBV28	.	TRBJ2-3	CASSLAGLHTDTQYF	TGTGCCAGCAGTTTAGCTGGACTCCACACAGATACGCAGTATTTT
once	TRBV6-1	.	TRBJ2-7	CASSEPGYEQYF	TGTGCCAGCAGTGAGCCCGGTTACGAGCAGTACTTC
.	TRBV5-6	.	TRBJ2-2	CASSSRQADTGELFF	TGTGCCAGCAGCTCTAGACAGGCTGACACCGGGGAGCTGTTTTTT
.	TRBV25-1	.	TRBJ1-1	CASSEYEARITEAFF	TGTGCCAGCAGTGAATATGAGGCCAGAATCACTGAAGCTTTCTTT